This T cell receptor beta chain was identified in a study of CD8+CD57+ T cells in acquired aplastic anemia (dated by TCRdb to 2017 to 2018). Describing the broader study: On average, sorted CD4+ and CD8+ cells yielded about 3 ug of extracted DNA, with a range of roughly 0.19 to 27.4 ug. For healthy donor samples, the average read count was about 10.8 million for CD4+ cells and 11 million to 14 million for CD8+ cells.

There are many counts of this clonotype. Its antigen is still unknown. Base qualities are not provided; no much larger clone lies one nucleotide away. In this study, sorted CD4+ and CD8+ T cells from the blood of healthy subjects and of severe aplastic anemia patients had their TCR repertoires deep-sequenced. Ficoll-Paque density gradient centrifugation was used to isolate peripheral blood mononuclear cells. Before DNA extraction, CD4+ and CD8+ T cells were sorted by FACS or by magnetic beads. Genomic DNA served as template for TCR beta VDJ combination and CDR3 sequence profiling. TCR repertoire sequencing was run on an Illumina HiSeq 2000. From the authors' description of their analysis: Repertoire assessment relied on Simpson's diversity index, CDR3 size and DJ length profiles, and TRBV/TRBJ rearrangement plots. Whichever DNA sequence was most abundant in the deep sequencing data was defined as the immunodominant clone. CDR3 amino acid sequences were checked for sharing across subjects and were also compared against the VDJdb database and published repertoires. Using fastp at Q25 and MiXCR, TCRdb reprocessed the public reads and kept productive beta chains. Rows merge per CDR3 protein into single entries with the most common DNA and genes. TCRdb, not the authors, supplied the V and J calls. This sample gives 350,000 to 450,000 distinct CDR3 sequences in total; roughly 68% of them show up just once. Approximately 4% of the sample is taken by the ten largest.

CDR3 length: 14 amino acids, cysteine to phenylalanine. This entry keeps only the CDR3 DNA: 42 bases, framed from base 1. As encoded in the germline V gene, CDR1 is SGHAT while CDR2 is FQNNGV. Trimming costs V 5 bases and J 0 bases, and their ends lie 10 bases apart. General findings and caveats noted by the study authors: Between patients and healthy controls, no significant difference in CD8+ Simpson's diversity was found (P=0.060). Over 25 CD8+ CDR3 sequences were found in both patients and controls but appeared to be highly expressed in patients and within the immunodominant clones of the patients.

The sequence joins TRBV11-2 to TRBJ1-2; the D gene lacks a confident call. This sequence originates from a human donor in good health, serving as a control. The sample consisted of sorted CD4+, CD8+, or CD8+CD57+ T cells (not recorded which) from PBMCs. The CDR3 amino acid sequence is: CASSPLSSNYGYTF. In nucleotides, the sequence is TGTGCCAGCAGCCCCCTAAGTTCTAACTATGGCTACACCTTC.